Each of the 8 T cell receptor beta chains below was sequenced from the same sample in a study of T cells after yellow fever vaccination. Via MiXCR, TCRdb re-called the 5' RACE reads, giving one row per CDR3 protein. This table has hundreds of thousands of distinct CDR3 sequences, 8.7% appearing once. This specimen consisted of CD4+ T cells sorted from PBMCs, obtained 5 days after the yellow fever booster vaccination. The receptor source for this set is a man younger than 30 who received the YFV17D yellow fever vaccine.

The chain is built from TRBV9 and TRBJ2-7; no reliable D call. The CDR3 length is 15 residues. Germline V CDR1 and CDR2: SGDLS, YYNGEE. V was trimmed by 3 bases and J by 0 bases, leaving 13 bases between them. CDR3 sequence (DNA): TGTGCCAGCAGCGCTGATCCGGGCCACTCCTACGAGCAGTACTTC. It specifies CASSADPGHSYEQYF. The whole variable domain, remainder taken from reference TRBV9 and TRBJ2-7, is DSGVTQTPKHLITATGQRVTLRCSPRSGDLSVYWYQQSLDQGLQFLIQYYNGEERAKGNILERFSAQQFPDLHSELNLSSLELGDSALYFCASSADPGHSYEQYFGPGTRLTVT.

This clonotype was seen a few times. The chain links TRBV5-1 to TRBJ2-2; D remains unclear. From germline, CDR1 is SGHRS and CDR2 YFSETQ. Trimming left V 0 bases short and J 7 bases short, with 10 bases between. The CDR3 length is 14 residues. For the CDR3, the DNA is TGCGCCAGCAGCTTGGCGGGCGTGGACGGGGAGCTGTTTTTT. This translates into CASSLAGVDGELFF.

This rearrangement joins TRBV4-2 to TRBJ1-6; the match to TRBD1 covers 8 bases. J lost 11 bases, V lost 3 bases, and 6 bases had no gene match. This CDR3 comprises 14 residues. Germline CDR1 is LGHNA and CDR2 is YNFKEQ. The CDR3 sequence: CASSHRTGLAPLHF. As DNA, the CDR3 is TGTGCCAGCAGCCATAGGACAGGGCTCGCACCCCTCCACTTT.

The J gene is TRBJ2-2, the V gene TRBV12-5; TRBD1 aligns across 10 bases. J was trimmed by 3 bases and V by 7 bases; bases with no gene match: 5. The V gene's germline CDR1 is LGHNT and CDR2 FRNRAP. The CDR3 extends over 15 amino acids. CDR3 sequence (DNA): TGTGCTAGTGCCTGGGGACAGGGGTACACCGGGGAGCTGTTTTTT. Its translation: CASAWGQGYTGELFF. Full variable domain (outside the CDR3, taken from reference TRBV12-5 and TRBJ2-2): DARVTQTPRHKVTEMGQEVTMRCQPILGHNTVFWYRQTMMQGLELLAYFRNRAPLDDSGMPKDRFSAEMPDATLATLKIQPSEPRDSAVYFCASAWGQGYTGELFFGEGSRLTVL.

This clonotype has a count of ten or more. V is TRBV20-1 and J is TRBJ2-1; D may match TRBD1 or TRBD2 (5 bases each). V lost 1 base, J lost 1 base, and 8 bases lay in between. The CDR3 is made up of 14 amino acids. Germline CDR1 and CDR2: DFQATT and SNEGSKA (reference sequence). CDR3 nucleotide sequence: TGCAGTGCTAGAGGTGGGGGTTCCTACAATGAGCAGTTCTTC. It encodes CSARGGGSYNEQFF.

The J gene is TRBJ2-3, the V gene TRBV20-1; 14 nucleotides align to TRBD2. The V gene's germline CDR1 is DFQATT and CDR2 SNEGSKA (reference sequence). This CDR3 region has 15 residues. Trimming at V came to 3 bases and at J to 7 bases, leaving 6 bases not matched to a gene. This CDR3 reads CSARTSGGVMNTQYF. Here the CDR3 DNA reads TGCAGTGCTAGGACTAGCGGGGGGGTCATGAATACGCAGTATTTT.

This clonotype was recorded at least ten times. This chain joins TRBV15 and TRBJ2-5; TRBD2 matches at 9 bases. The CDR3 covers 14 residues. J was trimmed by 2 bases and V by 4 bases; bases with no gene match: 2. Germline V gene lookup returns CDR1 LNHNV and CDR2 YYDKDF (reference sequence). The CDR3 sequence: CATSKGLAQETQYF. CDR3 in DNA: TGTGCCACCAGCAAGGGACTAGCTCAAGAGACCCAGTACTTC.

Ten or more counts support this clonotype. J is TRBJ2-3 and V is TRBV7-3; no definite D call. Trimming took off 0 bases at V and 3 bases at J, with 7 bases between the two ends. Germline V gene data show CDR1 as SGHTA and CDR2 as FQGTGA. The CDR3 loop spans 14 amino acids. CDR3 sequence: CASSLTQSTDTQYF. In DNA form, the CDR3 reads TGTGCCAGCAGCTTAACGCAAAGTACAGATACGCAGTATTTT.